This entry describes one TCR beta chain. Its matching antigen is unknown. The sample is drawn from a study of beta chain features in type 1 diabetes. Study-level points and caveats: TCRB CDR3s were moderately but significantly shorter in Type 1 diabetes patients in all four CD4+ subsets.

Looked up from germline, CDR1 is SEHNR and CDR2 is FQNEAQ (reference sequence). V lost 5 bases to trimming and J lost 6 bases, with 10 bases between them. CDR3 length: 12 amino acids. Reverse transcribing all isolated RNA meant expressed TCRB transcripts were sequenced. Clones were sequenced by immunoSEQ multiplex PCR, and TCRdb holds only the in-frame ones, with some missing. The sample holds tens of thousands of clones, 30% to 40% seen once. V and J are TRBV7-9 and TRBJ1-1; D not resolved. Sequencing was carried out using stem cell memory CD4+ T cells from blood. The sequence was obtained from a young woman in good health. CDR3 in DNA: TGTGCCAGCAGCCTCCGGAGAGCTGAAGCTTTCTTT. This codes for CASSLRRAEAFF.